A single sample gave rise to the 8 T cell receptor beta chains below, sequenced in a study of blood T cells in healthy people across ages. Primers used in a second PCR of about 7 to 12 cycles were a sample-barcoded 5' primer and a J-beta primer mix. TCRdb reanalysed the 5' RACE reads using MiXCR and keeps one entry per CDR3 protein. The sample has about 780,000 distinct CDR3 sequences, roughly 46% seen once. Sequenced: blood. These receptors originate from a man older than 75 in good health.

There are a few counts of this clonotype. The rearrangement joins TRBV24-1 to TRBJ2-5; D possibly corresponds to TRBD2 (5 bases). Looked up from germline, CDR1 is KGHDR and CDR2 is SFDVKD. The CDR3 covers 14 residues. The V end lost 5 bases, the J end lost 0 bases, and 9 bases lay between the germline ends. Written as DNA, the CDR3 is TGTGCCACCAGTGGGGCCGGGGACCAAGAGACCCAGTACTTC. Its translation is CATSGAGDQETQYF.

The table lists this clonotype with many counts. The chain couples TRBV20-1 to TRBJ2-3; 11 nucleotides agree with TRBD2. V was clipped by 2 bases and J by 3 bases; unmatched bases: 7. This CDR3 contains 16 residues. The germline V gene has CDR1 DFQATT and CDR2 SNEGSKA (reference sequence). The CDR3 DNA reads as TGCAGTGCTAGAAACCCTAGCGGGAGGTGGACAGATACGCAGTATTTT. Its translation: CSARNPSGRWTDTQYF.

V usage is TRBV6-5 and J usage is TRBJ2-1; no clear D gene. The CDR3 extends over 12 amino acids. Looked up from germline, CDR1 is MNHEY and CDR2 is SVGAGI. V dropped 7 bases and J dropped 12 bases, with 16 bases sitting between them. CDR3 region: CASTTQGSRQFF. The CDR3, as DNA: TGTGCCAGCACCACCCAAGGTAGTCGGCAGTTCTTC.

The gene calls are TRBV27 and TRBJ2-5; 10 bases agree with TRBD2. CDR1 is MNHEY and CDR2 is SMNVEV in the germline V gene (reference sequence). The CDR3 length is 14 residues. J lost 5 bases, V lost 2 bases, and 2 bases had no gene match. In nucleotides, the CDR3 is TGTGCCAGCAGTTTACTAGCGGGAGACGAGACCCAGTACTTC. This sequence encodes CASSLLAGDETQYF.

On this clonotype itself: This could be a read error, since a much larger clone is one nucleotide away. V usage is TRBV27 and J usage is TRBJ2-7; possible D gene TRBD1, 6 bases. Trimming left V 8 bases short and J 7 bases short, with 18 bases between. This CDR3 is built from 13 residues. CDR1 and CDR2 (germline): MNHEY, SMNVEV (reference sequence). For the CDR3, the DNA is TGTGCCAGCCGACCGGGTGGGGGCAATGAGCAGTACTTC. As protein: CASRPGGGNEQYF.

The chain carries TRBV30 and TRBJ2-1; D may be TRBD1 or TRBD2 (5 bases each). The V end was cut by 1 base, the J end by 10 bases, with 14 bases between. Germline CDR1 GTSNPN, CDR2 SVGIG (reference sequence). CDR3 length equals 13 residues. The DNA for the CDR3 is TGTGCCTGGAGTGAAGGGACGGCCCTCGAGCAGTTCTTC. Its protein product is CAWSEGTALEQFF.

The genes are TRBV4-3 and TRBJ2-5; no firm D call. Trimming left V 0 bases short and J 1 base short, with 9 bases between. This CDR3 is 15 amino acids long. CDR1 LGHNA and CDR2 YSLEER come from the germline V gene. The CDR3 loop reads CASSQDLRSQETQYF. CDR3 sequence (DNA): TGCGCCAGCAGCCAAGATCTGCGGAGCCAAGAGACCCAGTACTTC.

The chain is built from TRBV9 and TRBJ2-5; 7 bases line up with TRBD1. The V segment lost 4 bases and the J segment 3 bases; nucleotides outside the gene matches: 9. CDR1 is SGDLS and CDR2 is YYNGEE in the germline V gene. The CDR3 consists of 15 residues. CDR3 nucleotide sequence: TGTGCCAGCAGCAACTCGCCCGGGACAGAAGAGACCCAGTACTTC. It yields the protein CASSNSPGTEETQYF.